Listed here are 28 T cell receptor beta chains from one sample, sequenced in a study of OX40 agonist ivuxolimab in advanced cancers. Data came from immunoSEQ multiplex PCR; TCRdb stores just in-frame clones and leaves some out. The data show fewer than 120,000 clones, over 85% seen once. The starting material was CD4+ or CD8+ T cells sorted from blood, obtained in a trial of the OX40 agonist ivuxolimab. Every receptor here comes from an adult with an advanced solid tumor such as melanoma, head and neck, liver or kidney cancer.

This chain links TRBV30 with TRBJ2-7; D may be TRBD1 or TRBD2 (5 bases each). The CDR3 has 15 residues. Trimming removed 3 bases at V and 0 bases at J, with 15 bases between. CDR1 is GTSNPN and CDR2 is SVGIG in the germline V gene (reference sequence). CDR3 DNA sequence: TGTGCCTGGAGAGAAACCGGGACGGGCTCCTACGAGCAGTACTTC. Its translation: CAWRETGTGSYEQYF.

V usage is TRBV7-2 and J usage is TRBJ2-1; D assignment may be TRBD1 or TRBD2 (5 bases each). Trimming removed 1 base from V and 4 bases from J, with 8 bases in between. Germline V gives CDR1 SGHTA, CDR2 FQGNSA. CDR3 length: 14 residues. The CDR3 here is CASSLGDRYNEQFF. CDR3 coding DNA: TGTGCCAGCAGCTTAGGGGACCGATACAATGAGCAGTTCTTC.

The chain uses TRBV7-2 and TRBJ1-2; D possibly corresponds to TRBD1 (6 bases). Trimming removed 4 bases at V and 5 bases at J, with 11 bases between. The length of the CDR3 is 13 residues. CDR1 and CDR2 (germline): SGHTA, FQGNSA. CDR3 sequence: CASSSEGQYGYTF. CDR3 DNA: TGTGCCAGCAGCTCAGAAGGACAGTATGGCTACACCTTC.

The sample holds one count of this clone. The J gene is TRBJ1-1, the V gene TRBV2; no clear D. The CDR3 has 14 amino acids. Germline V gene sequence: CDR1 SNHLY, CDR2 FYNNEI. Between the trimmed V and J ends, which lost 1 base and 6 bases, there was a span of 12 bases. The CDR3 DNA sequence: TGTGCCAGCAGTGAAGAAAGGGAGAGGGCTGAAGCTTTCTTT. This translates into CASSEERERAEAFF.

The DNA of the CDR3 is TGTGCCAGCAGCACTCACTATGGACAGGGTGATAATGAAAAACTGTTTTTT. This codes for CASSTHYGQGDNEKLFF. The chain uses TRBV14 and TRBJ1-4; 8 bases align to TRBD1. In germline, CDR1 is SGHDN, CDR2 FVKESK. This CDR3 is built from 17 residues. The trim removed 5 bases at V and 4 bases at J, leaving 12 bases unmatched.

The genes are TRBV27 and TRBJ1-2, with a weak D call TRBD1 (5 bases). Germline CDR1 MNHEY, CDR2 SMNVEV (reference sequence). This CDR3 comprises 13 residues. Trimming left V 3 bases short and J 4 bases short, with 9 bases between. CDR3 in DNA: TGTGCCAGCAGTTTCCGGGGCGTCTATGGCTACACCTTC. It specifies CASSFRGVYGYTF.

The chain uses TRBV5-1 and TRBJ2-5; a weak D match, TRBD2 (6 bases). Germline lookup yields CDR1 SGHRS and CDR2 YFSETQ. CDR3 length equals 14 residues. The V end lost 0 bases, the J end lost 0 bases, and 6 bases lay between the germline ends. CDR3: CASSLAGDQETQYF. The CDR3 DNA is TGCGCCAGCAGCTTGGCGGGGGACCAAGAGACCCAGTACTTC.

This clone was found once. This chain connects TRBV27 to TRBJ2-5; D perhaps matches TRBD1 (8 bases). The CDR3 sequence is 17 residues long. From germline, CDR1 is MNHEY and CDR2 SMNVEV (reference sequence). V was trimmed by 5 bases and J by 6 bases, leaving 25 bases between them. This CDR3 reads CASSPIPQTGGVKTQYF. DNA for the CDR3: TGTGCCAGCAGTCCCATACCCCAAACAGGGGGGGTAAAGACCCAGTACTTC.

The J gene is TRBJ1-2, the V gene TRBV5-1; D remains unclear. V lost 4 bases and J 4 bases, leaving 14 bases between the germline ends. CDR1 is SGHRS and CDR2 is YFSETQ in the germline V gene. The CDR3 length is 14 residues. The CDR3 DNA sequence: TGCGCCAGCAGCCCCCGGGAGCGAAGCTATGGCTACACCTTC. It encodes CASSPRERSYGYTF.

The chain employs TRBV2 and TRBJ1-2; the match to TRBD1 covers 9 bases. The V segment lost 4 bases and the J segment 4 bases; nucleotides outside the gene matches: 10. The CDR3 is 16 amino acids. Per germline, CDR1 SNHLY and CDR2 FYNNEI. This chain's CDR3 is CASSARTGENGYGYTF. CDR3 sequence (DNA): TGTGCCAGCAGTGCGAGGACAGGGGAAAATGGCTATGGCTACACCTTC. The variable domain in full, with the rest retrieved from reference TRBV2 and TRBJ1-2, is EPEVTQTPSHQVTQMGQEVILRCVPISNHLYFYWYRQILGQKVEFLVSFYNNEISEKSEIFDDQFSVERPDGSNFTLKIRSTKLEDSAMYFCASSARTGENGYGYTFGSGTRLTVV.

J is TRBJ2-7 and V is TRBV5-1; weak D call: TRBD2 (5 bases). Trimming removed 2 bases at V and 3 bases at J, with 6 bases between. Germline values: CDR1 SGHRS, CDR2 YFSETQ. CDR3 length: 12 amino acids. In nucleotides, the CDR3 is TGCGCCAGCAGCTTTGAGGGCTACGAGCAGTACTTC. The encoded protein is CASSFEGYEQYF.

This chain uses TRBV6-5 with TRBJ2-3; 8 nucleotides match TRBD2. CDR1 MNHEY and CDR2 SVGAGI come from the germline V gene. The CDR3 has 13 residues. Trimming cost V 8 bases and J 1 base; bases outside gene matches: 2. Here the CDR3 reads CASEAGGTDTQYF. CDR3 DNA sequence: TGTGCCAGCGAAGCGGGAGGCACAGATACGCAGTATTTT.

The J gene is TRBJ2-1, the V gene TRBV9; tentative D call: TRBD2 (6 bases). Germline-derived CDR1 and CDR2 are SGDLS and YYNGEE. The CDR3 spans 14 residues. V was trimmed by 0 bases and J by 5 bases, leaving 9 bases between them. CDR3 region: CASSVAGGHNEQFF. In nucleotides, the CDR3 is TGTGCCAGCAGCGTAGCCGGGGGTCACAATGAGCAGTTCTTC.

This chain links TRBV7-8 with TRBJ2-7, with 8 positions matching TRBD2. Losses at the gene ends were 1 base for V and 12 bases for J; bases not matched to a gene: 17. Germline V lookup: CDR1 SGHVS, CDR2 FQNEAQ. The CDR3 consists of 16 residues. Written as DNA, the CDR3 is TGTGCCAGCAGCTTAGGTGCTTCAGCGGGAGCCCGGTGGCCGTACTTC. This codes for CASSLGASAGARWPYF.

This clone was counted a single time. The J gene is TRBJ1-1, the V gene TRBV5-1; 7 bases are shared with TRBD1. The ends lost 0 bases at V and 1 base at J; junction bases unmatched: 3. CDR1 is SGHRS and CDR2 is YFSETQ in the germline V gene. CDR3 length: 15 amino acids. The DNA for the CDR3 is TGCGCCAGCAGCTTGGCAAGGGGGCCGAACACTGAAGCTTTCTTT. This translates into CASSLARGPNTEAFF.

This clone came up a few times. The gene calls are TRBV29-1 and TRBJ2-3; no clear D. CDR3 size: 11 residues. Trimming removed 7 bases from V and 4 bases from J, with 9 bases in between. Looked up from germline, CDR1 is SQVTM and CDR2 is ANQGSEA. DNA of the CDR3: TGCAGCGGCCGATTGTCAGATACGCAGTATTTT. As protein: CSGRLSDTQYF.

The rearrangement joins TRBV30 to TRBJ2-5; D gene unclear. The CDR3 runs 13 residues. Trimming left V 0 bases short and J 2 bases short, with 7 bases between. The germline CDR1 and CDR2 sequences are GTSNPN and SVGIG (reference sequence). CDR3 loop: CAWSVSRQETQYF. The CDR3 DNA is TGTGCCTGGAGTGTATCCAGACAAGAGACCCAGTACTTC.

The chain is built from TRBV6-5 and TRBJ2-5; 7 bases line up with TRBD2. Germline V gene lookup returns CDR1 MNHEY and CDR2 SVGAGI. The CDR3 length is 14 residues. Germline trimming cut 5 bases from V and 5 bases from J; bases unmatched to any gene: 8. CDR3 DNA: TGTGCCAGCAGTCCTTGGGGGGGTAGGGAGACCCAGTACTTC. This sequence encodes CASSPWGGRETQYF.

The rearrangement uses TRBV7-9 and TRBJ2-2, with 7 bases lining up with TRBD2. CDR3 length: 15 amino acids. CDR1 and CDR2 from the germline V gene are SEHNR and FQNEAQ (reference sequence). Trimming cost V 3 bases and J 2 bases; bases outside gene matches: 3. CDR3 nucleotide sequence: TGTGCCAGCAGCTTGGGACTAACTAACACCGGGGAGCTGTTTTTT. It codes for CASSLGLTNTGELFF.

The chain is built from TRBV6-5 and TRBJ1-2, with D unresolved. Looked up from germline, CDR1 is MNHEY and CDR2 is SVGAGI. The V end lost 6 bases, the J end lost 0 bases, and 5 bases lay between the germline ends. The CDR3 has 12 residues. CDR3 coding DNA: TGTGCCAGCAGGAAGACTAACTATGGCTACACCTTC. This gives the protein CASRKTNYGYTF.

V usage is TRBV19 and J usage is TRBJ2-3, with D maybe TRBD2 (5 bases). Germline V gene data show CDR1 as LNHDA and CDR2 as SQIVND (reference sequence). Trimming removed 6 bases from V and 0 bases from J, with 13 bases in between. CDR3 length equals 15 residues. CDR3: CASRRAALSTDTQYF. In DNA form, the CDR3 reads TGTGCCAGTAGGCGAGCGGCCTTAAGCACAGATACGCAGTATTTT.

The chain uses TRBV4-3 and TRBJ2-7, with TRBD1 matching over 7 bases. CDR3 length: 16 amino acids. The V segment lost 0 bases and the J segment 1 base; nucleotides outside the gene matches: 6. Germline V lookup: CDR1 LGHNA, CDR2 YSLEER. The CDR3 region has the DNA TGCGCCAGCAGCCAAGATAGGGGGACAGCTTCCTACGAGCAGTACTTC. This codes for CASSQDRGTASYEQYF.

This chain joins TRBV9 and TRBJ1-2; the D gene is possibly TRBD1 (6 bases). Germline V gene sequence: CDR1 SGDLS, CDR2 YYNGEE. V gave up 3 bases and J gave up 6 bases, with 15 bases separating them. The CDR3 has 14 amino acids. The CDR3 sequence is CASSGTGYMDGYTF. The CDR3 DNA reads as TGTGCCAGCAGCGGTACAGGGTATATGGATGGCTACACCTTC.

The chain is built from TRBV15 and TRBJ2-7; D unresolved. Germline CDR1 reads LNHNV; CDR2 reads YYDKDF (reference sequence). CDR3 length: 14 residues. V lost 5 bases to trimming and J lost 5 bases, with 16 bases between them. CDR3 DNA sequence: TGTGCCACCAGCCTTGATTCTGATTCCCACGAGCAGTACTTC. Encoded protein: CATSLDSDSHEQYF.

This chain uses TRBV27 with TRBJ1-3; possible D gene TRBD1, 6 bases. Germline V gene data show CDR1 as MNHEY and CDR2 as SMNVEV (reference sequence). V lost 6 bases and J 0 bases, leaving 9 bases between the germline ends. CDR3 length: 14 amino acids. The CDR3 DNA is TGTGCCAGCAGGGACAGTTTCTCTGGAAACACCATATATTTT. Its translation: CASRDSFSGNTIYF.

The chain links TRBV6-1 to TRBJ1-2, with a tentative D call TRBD1 (6 bases). CDR1 and CDR2 (germline): MNHNS, SASEGT. V shed 7 bases and J shed 4 bases, with 19 bases lying between them. This CDR3 has 15 residues. The CDR3 here is CASKGGEIGLYGYTF. DNA for the CDR3: TGTGCCAGCAAGGGGGGGGAAATTGGTCTCTATGGCTACACCTTC.

V gene TRBV6-6 combines with J gene TRBJ1-1; TRBD1 is a possible D gene (5 bases). CDR1 is MNHNY, CDR2 SVGAGI, per germline (reference sequence). V lost 4 bases to trimming and J lost 5 bases, with 11 bases between them. The CDR3 sequence is 13 residues long. CDR3 in amino acids: CASSSDGGTEAFF. The CDR3 region has the DNA TGTGCCAGCAGTTCGGACGGGGGGACTGAAGCTTTCTTT.

The chain links TRBV6-6 to TRBJ1-2; 8 bases are a match to TRBD1. V gave up 7 bases and J gave up 8 bases; unmatched junction bases: 6. Germline lookup yields CDR1 MNHNY and CDR2 SVGAGI (reference sequence). The CDR3 contains 12 residues. DNA for the CDR3: TGTGCCAGCAACACAGGGGGAGGCGGCTACACCTTC. It codes for CASNTGGGGYTF.